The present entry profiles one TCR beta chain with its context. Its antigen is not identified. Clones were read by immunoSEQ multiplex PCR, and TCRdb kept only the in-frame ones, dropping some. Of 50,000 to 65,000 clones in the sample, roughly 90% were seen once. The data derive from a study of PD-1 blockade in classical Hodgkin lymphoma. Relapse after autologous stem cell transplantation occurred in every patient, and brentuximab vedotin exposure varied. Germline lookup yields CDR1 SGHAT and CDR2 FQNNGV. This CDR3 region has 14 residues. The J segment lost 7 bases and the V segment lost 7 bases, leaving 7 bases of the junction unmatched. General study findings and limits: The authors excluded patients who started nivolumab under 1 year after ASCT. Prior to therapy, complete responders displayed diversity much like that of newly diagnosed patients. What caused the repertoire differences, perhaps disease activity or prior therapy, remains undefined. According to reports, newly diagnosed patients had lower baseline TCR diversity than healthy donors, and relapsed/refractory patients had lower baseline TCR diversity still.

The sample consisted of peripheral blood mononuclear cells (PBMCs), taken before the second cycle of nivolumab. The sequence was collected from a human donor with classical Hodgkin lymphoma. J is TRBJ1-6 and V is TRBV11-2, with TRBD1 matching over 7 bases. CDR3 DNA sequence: TGTGCCAGCACAGAACAGGGGTTAAATTCACCCCTCCACTTT. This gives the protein CASTEQGLNSPLHF.